This TCR beta chain was sequenced in a study of cytomegalovirus exposure and HLA in healthy donors. The repertoire was sequenced with immunoSEQ multiplex PCR; TCRdb's copy has only in-frame clones and lacks some. The sample includes 170,000 or so clones, around 82% of them seen just once. This clone appeared a single time. Antigen unknown. The donors were in the roughly 120-subject validation cohort, distinct from the approximately 700-subject first cohort. The CDR3 has 17 residues. CDR1 is LGHNA and CDR2 is YNFKEQ in the germline V gene. Losses at the gene ends were 0 bases for V and 7 bases for J; bases not matched to a gene: 7. Study conclusions and caveats: Reportedly, cytomegalovirus status was diagnosed with high sensitivity and specificity. Most TCRs appeared rarely, but some public TCRs recurred in many donors.

This TCR came from a woman under 30 in good health and CMV-seropositive. Source material: PBMCs. The V and J genes are TRBV4-2 and TRBJ2-1; 12 positions match TRBD2. In DNA, the CDR3 is TGTGCCAGCAGCCAAGACGGTGCTAGCGGGGGGGCTAATGAGCAGTTCTTC. It is translated as CASSQDGASGGANEQFF.